The rows below give T cell receptor beta chains drawn from one sample of a study of blood T cell repertoires in COVID-19. TCRdb's table, derived via immunoSEQ multiplex PCR, lists solely in-frame clones and lacks some. The sample lists tens of thousands of clones; about 80% were seen once. Sequences were obtained from peripheral blood. Receptor source: a man aged 80 or over with COVID-19, enrolled during active disease. The CDR3 runs from the conserved cysteine through the conserved F or W. A D gene is named only where the DNA matches it firmly. Clone sizes are given selectively: once, few, many, or a class where the clone is expanded.

j_call v_call d_call clone_size cdr3_nt cdr3_aa
TRBJ1-5 TRBV28 TRBD1 . TGTGCCAGCACAGGGGGGCAAGGCAATCAGCCCCAGCATTTT CASTGGQGNQPQHF
TRBJ1-2 TRBV5-1 TRBD1 few TGCGCCAGCAGCCTAGGACAGGAGAACTATGGCTACACCTTC CASSLGQENYGYTF
TRBJ2-3 TRBV30 TRBD1 . TGTGCCTGGAGTGTGACAGGGGATAGCACAGATACGCAGTATTTT CAWSVTGDSTDTQYF
TRBJ1-1 TRBV11-3 . . TGTGCCAGCAGCTTAGAAGTCGGGCCAGGGGCTGTGAACACTGAAGCTTTCTTT CASSLEVGPGAVNTEAFF
TRBJ1-2 TRBV9 . . TGTGCCAGCAGCGTTTCGTCCGTTGGCCATGGCTACACCTTC CASSVSSVGHGYTF
TRBJ1-4 TRBV5-4 TRBD1 . TGTGCCAGCAGCCTCGGACAGGGGGAAAAACTGTTTTTT CASSLGQGEKLFF
TRBJ2-2 TRBV5-3 TRBD2 . TGTGCCAGAAGCCACCGGACTAGCGGGATTAACACCGGGGAGCTGTTTTTT CARSHRTSGINTGELFF
TRBJ2-5 TRBV7-9 TRBD1 few TGTGCCAGCAGCTACGGACCTGGACAGGGCCAAGAGACCCAGTACTTC CASSYGPGQGQETQYF
TRBJ2-5 TRBV9 TRBD2 . TGTGCCAGCAGCTCTCGAGGAGCTAGCGGGAGGGCGACCCAGTACTTC CASSSRGASGRATQYF
TRBJ1-4 TRBV2 TRBD1 . TGTGCCAGCAGTGGACAGGGGGCGGCTGAAAAACTGTTTTTT CASSGQGAAEKLFF
TRBJ1-1 TRBV3-1/TRBV3-2 TRBD1 few TGTGCCAGCAGCCAAATACAGGGGTGGGTAACTGAAGCTTTCTTT CASSQIQGWVTEAFF
TRBJ1-2 TRBV2 . few TGTGCCAGCAGTCTACAGGATAGTGGCTACACCTTC CASSLQDSGYTF
TRBJ1-1 TRBV14 . . TGTGCCAGCAGCCAAGGCCCGGGGATGAACACTGAAGCTTTCTTT CASSQGPGMNTEAFF
TRBJ2-5 TRBV11-3 . . TGTGCCAGCAGCTCGTACCAAGAGACCCAGTACTTC CASSSYQETQYF
TRBJ1-4 TRBV7-2 . . TGTGCCAGCAGCTTCGGGGGTCTGGTTGGGGAAAAACTGTTTTTT CASSFGGLVGEKLFF
TRBJ2-1 TRBV7-9 TRBD1 . TGTGCCAGCAGCTTAGCGAAGGGGGCTGTGTACAATGAGCAGTTCTTC CASSLAKGAVYNEQFF
TRBJ1-6 TRBV5-1 . . TGCGCCAGCAGCTTACAGGACGCTAGTTCACCCCTCCACTTT CASSLQDASSPLHF
TRBJ1-4 TRBV18 TRBD1 . TGTGCCAGCTCACCGCCGGTCACAGGGGGCGCGGAAATCTTTAATGAAAAACTGTTTTTT CASSPPVTGGAEIFNEKLFF
TRBJ2-3 TRBV15 . . TGTGCCACCAGCAGAGGTGGTGTGGAGAGCACAGATACGCAGTATTTT CATSRGGVESTDTQYF
TRBJ1-1 TRBV9 TRBD1 . TGTGCCAGCAGCGTGACAGGGGAGAACACTGAAGCTTTCTTT CASSVTGENTEAFF
TRBJ1-3 TRBV5-1 TRBD1 . TGCGCCAGCAGCCGGGGGACAGGGTCGTCTGGAAACACCATATATTTT CASSRGTGSSGNTIYF
TRBJ2-2 TRBV10-3 TRBD2 . TGTGCCATCAGTGAGTCGGTGGGGGAGGGCCCCGGCGGGGAGCTGTTTTTT CAISESVGEGPGGELFF
TRBJ2-1 TRBV11-3 TRBD2 . TGTGCCAGCAGCCACGGACTAGCGGGAGGGCCGAACTACAATGAGCAGTTCTTC CASSHGLAGGPNYNEQFF
TRBJ2-7 TRBV7-3 TRBD2 . TGTGCCAGCAGCCTGCACGGGACTAGCGGGGTAGGCGAGCAGTACTTC CASSLHGTSGVGEQYF
TRBJ2-1 TRBV5-1 TRBD2 . TGCGCCAGCAGCCCTTCCAAGACTAGCGGGGGCAATGAGCAGTTCTTC CASSPSKTSGGNEQFF
TRBJ1-5 TRBV7-8 TRBD1 . TGTGCCAGCAGCATAGACAGGGGAAATAGCAATCAGCCCCAGCATTTT CASSIDRGNSNQPQHF
TRBJ2-1 TRBV4-1 TRBD2 . TGCGCCAGCAGCCAAGACCCTAGCGGGTATTACAATGAGCAGTTCTTC CASSQDPSGYYNEQFF
TRBJ1-6 TRBV14 TRBD1 once TGTGCCAGCAGCCAAGTGAGGGGGCGTTCACCCCTCCACTTT CASSQVRGRSPLHF
TRBJ2-2 TRBV11-2 . . TGTGCCAGCAGCTTAGGCCAGTCCGGGGAGCTGTTTTTT CASSLGQSGELFF
TRBJ1-1 TRBV14 . . TGTGCCAGCAGCCAACAGAGACTAGGTACTGAAGCTTTCTTT CASSQQRLGTEAFF
TRBJ1-2 TRBV4-3 TRBD1 . TGCGCCAGCAGCGGGCAGGGGGTAGAAGGCTACACCTTC CASSGQGVEGYTF
TRBJ2-7 TRBV19 . few TGTGCCAGTACCGACAGATACGAGCAGTACTTC CASTDRYEQYF
TRBJ1-1 TRBV11-1 TRBD1 . TGTGCCAGCAGCTTAGGGACAGGGGGTGAAGCTTTCTTT CASSLGTGGEAFF
TRBJ1-1 TRBV6-4 . . TGTGCCAGCAGAGTGGACAGTCAAAACACTGAAGCTTTCTTT CASRVDSQNTEAFF
TRBJ1-2 TRBV2 TRBD1 . TGTGCCAGCAGTGGGGACAGGATCAACTATGGCTACACCTTC CASSGDRINYGYTF
TRBJ1-2 TRBV27 TRBD1 . TGTGCCAGCACTCCCCAGGGCGGCCGGGACAGAAATGGCTACACCTTC CASTPQGGRDRNGYTF
TRBJ1-4 TRBV27 . . TGTGCCAGCAGTTTACGTTCATTTGCGACTAATGAAAAACTGTTTTTT CASSLRSFATNEKLFF
TRBJ2-2 TRBV7-9 . . TGTGCCAGCAGCCTCCCCGTGGGGGAGCTGTTTTTT CASSLPVGELFF
TRBJ1-2 TRBV19 TRBD1 . TGTGCCAGTAGTATAGCGACAGGGACGGGCTATGGCTACACCTTC CASSIATGTGYGYTF
TRBJ1-4 TRBV2 . . TGTGCCAGCAGTGAAAGATGGGGAGGGGGTGAAAAACTGTTTTTT CASSERWGGGEKLFF
TRBJ1-4 TRBV7-2 TRBD1 . TGTGCCAGCAGCTTTTGGACAGGGGCCTCTAATGAAAAACTGTTTTTT CASSFWTGASNEKLFF
TRBJ2-5 TRBV6-2/TRBV6-3 . . TGTGCCAGCAGTTATATGAGGGGGAGTCGGGGTCAAGAGACCCAGTACTTC CASSYMRGSRGQETQYF
TRBJ1-1 TRBV10-1 . . TGCGCCAGCAGTGAGAATTTTCTGAGCCAAGCTTTCTTT CASSENFLSQAFF